The 22 T cell receptor beta chains below come from one sample, sequenced in a study of CD8+CD57+ T cells in acquired aplastic anemia. TCR beta VDJ combinations and CDR3 sequences were profiled from genomic DNA. TCRdb reprocessed the reads via MiXCR and lists one record per CDR3 protein. The data show approximately 220,000 distinct CDR3 sequences, with around half seen just once and 7.8% held by the top ten. Patients chosen for sequencing had CD8+CD57+ cells that had expanded, as shown by flow cytometry. The sample consisted of sorted CD4+, CD8+, or CD8+CD57+ T cells (not recorded which) from PBMCs. The origin of the receptors is a human donor with aplastic anemia.

V usage is TRBV29-1 and J usage is TRBJ1-2, with D possibly matching TRBD1 (6 bases). Germline lookup yields CDR1 SQVTM and CDR2 ANQGSEA. V dropped 4 bases and J dropped 8 bases, with 17 bases sitting between them. CDR3 size: 13 residues. The CDR3 here is CSVVQGLGIGYTF. In nucleotides, the CDR3 is TGCAGCGTTGTTCAGGGGCTTGGTATCGGCTACACCTTC.

This clonotype was recorded a few times. The gene calls are TRBV29-1 and TRBJ2-1; no reliable D call. This CDR3 comprises 13 residues. The germline CDR1 and CDR2 sequences are SQVTM and ANQGSEA. Trimming took 7 bases from V and 0 from J, leaving 10 bases between them. CDR3 in amino acids: CSALASSYNEQFF. As DNA, the CDR3 is TGCAGCGCCCTGGCTAGCTCCTACAATGAGCAGTTCTTC.

This clonotype was found many times. This chain uses TRBV15 with TRBJ1-1; TRBD1 might be the D (5 bases). Germline V CDR1 and CDR2: LNHNV, YYDKDF (reference sequence). Trimming pared 0 bases from V and 0 bases from J, leaving 8 bases between. The CDR3 totals 15 residues. The CDR3 loop is CATSRDRQLNTEAFF. The CDR3 DNA follows: TGTGCCACCAGCAGAGATCGACAGTTGAACACTGAAGCTTTCTTT.

The sample holds many counts of this clonotype. The chain combines TRBV7-9 with TRBJ2-6, with no clear D. This CDR3 comprises 17 residues. Germline loops: CDR1 SEHNR, CDR2 FQNEAQ (reference sequence). V was cut by 1 base and J by 0 bases, with 10 bases left in between. CDR3 bases: TGTGCCAGCAGCTTAGAGAATAGTGGCTCTGGGGCCAACGTCCTGACTTTC. It yields the protein CASSLENSGSGANVLTF.

J is TRBJ2-7 and V is TRBV25-1, with 7 bases identical to TRBD2. The CDR3 is 14 residues long. Germline V gene data show CDR1 as MGHDK and CDR2 as SYGVNS. J was trimmed by 5 bases and V by 6 bases; bases with no gene match: 10. As DNA, the CDR3 is TGTGCCAGCAGCTTGGGGGGGGAATCCCACGAGCAGTACTTC. Amino acids: CASSLGGESHEQYF.

This clonotype was counted ten times or more. This chain links TRBV20-1 with TRBJ1-2; the D gene is possibly TRBD1 (5 bases). From germline, CDR1 is DFQATT and CDR2 SNEGSKA (reference sequence). This CDR3 comprises 14 residues. With 6 bases removed from V and 2 bases from J, the gap between germline ends came to 16 bases. The DNA of the CDR3 is TGCAGTGCCTCCTCCCGGGGCAGAAACTATGGCTACACCTTC. Amino acid sequence: CSASSRGRNYGYTF.

The chain uses TRBV7-8 and TRBJ2-3; 9 bases align to TRBD2. The V and J ends lost 1 base and 4 bases, in that order; junction bases with no gene match: 15. Germline CDR1 is SGHVS and CDR2 is FQNEAQ. This CDR3 spans 19 amino acids. CDR3 residues: CASSLVGVAFSGSSDTQYF. The CDR3 coding sequence is TGTGCCAGCAGCTTAGTTGGAGTTGCGTTTAGCGGGAGCTCAGATACGCAGTATTTT.

With respect to this clonotype: At one end the junction does not follow the germline gene, possibly because of a read error. The chain uses TRBV7-7 and TRBJ2-5; TRBD1 matches at 12 bases. The CDR3 spans 15 residues. Per the germline V gene, CDR1 is SSHAT and CDR2 is FNYEAQ (reference sequence). The CDR3 DNA reads as TGTGCTAGCAGCCAGGGACAGGGGGCACTGGAGGCCCAGTACTTC. This codes for CASSQGQGALEAQYF. The full variable domain, rest sourced from reference TRBV7-7 and TRBJ2-5, is GAGVSQSPRYKVTKRGQDVTLRCDPISSHATLYWYQQALGQGPEFLTYFNYEAQPDKSGLPSDRFSAERPEGSISTLTIQRTEQRDSAMYRCASSQGQGALEAQYFGPGTRLLVL.

The DNA of the CDR3 is TGTGCCAGCAGCCCTTCAGGGAGCACCGGGGAGCTGTTTTTT. It codes for CASSPSGSTGELFF. This chain links TRBV7-6 with TRBJ2-2; possibly TRBD1 or TRBD2 for D (5 bases each). The CDR3 totals 14 residues. The V end was cut by 5 bases, the J end by 4 bases, with 11 bases between. CDR1 and CDR2 (germline): SGHVS, FNYEAQ.

The chain joins TRBV20-1 to TRBJ2-7; D remains ambiguous. CDR1 DFQATT and CDR2 SNEGSKA come from the germline V gene (reference sequence). V lost 6 bases and J 5 bases, leaving 11 bases between the germline ends. There are 11 residues in the CDR3. In DNA, the CDR3 is TGCAGTGCCCTGGGTCGCGACGAGCAGTACTTC. This gives the protein CSALGRDEQYF.

V and J are TRBV7-6 and TRBJ2-7; tentatively, D is TRBD1 (6 bases). V was pared by 6 bases and J by 3 bases, with 12 bases between. The CDR3 runs 13 residues. The V gene's germline CDR1 is SGHVS and CDR2 FNYEAQ. The CDR3 spells CASRPGDRYEQYF. CDR3 nucleotides: TGTGCCAGCAGGCCAGGGGACCGCTACGAGCAGTACTTC.

This clonotype was found once. CDR3 residues: CATSPTGRSYEQYF. The CDR3 region has the DNA TGTGCCACATCCCCGACTGGCAGGTCCTACGAGCAGTACTTC. The chain links TRBV19 to TRBJ2-7, with no clear D. This CDR3 is built from 14 residues. Germline V gene lookup returns CDR1 LNHDA and CDR2 SQIVND (reference sequence). V lost 10 bases and J 1 base, leaving 17 bases between the germline ends.

The rearrangement uses TRBV20-1 and TRBJ1-2, with a weak D call TRBD1 (6 bases). CDR3 length: 14 amino acids. V was shortened by 7 bases and J by 2 bases, with 17 bases between the two germline ends. CDR1 and CDR2 (germline): DFQATT, SNEGSKA (reference sequence). CDR3 sequence reads: CSVNREDGNYGYTF. CDR3 bases: TGCAGTGTGAACAGGGAGGATGGGAACTATGGCTACACCTTC.

This chain links TRBV25-1 with TRBJ1-4; D gene uncertain. This CDR3 comprises 15 residues. Trimming pared 2 bases from V and 8 bases from J, leaving 15 bases between. Germline CDR1 and CDR2: MGHDK and SYGVNS. The CDR3 is CASSEISLGGEKLFF. CDR3 in DNA: TGTGCCAGCAGTGAAATTAGCCTGGGAGGAGAAAAACTGTTTTTT.

A word on this clonotype: This CDR3 fails to terminate in the conserved phenylalanine or tryptophan, so it likely reflects a read error. The V gene is TRBV3-1, the J gene TRBJ1-4; D remains unclear. V lost 0 bases and J lost 7, with 27 bases in between. Per germline, CDR1 LGHDT and CDR2 YNNKEL (reference sequence). This CDR3 comprises 20 residues. The CDR3 is CASSQDSATPDRPGGEKLFL. CDR3 nucleotide sequence: TGTGCCAGCAGCCAAGATTCCGCGACTCCCGACCGACCCGGCGGTGAAAAACTGTTTCTT.

This clonotype was found a few times. The V call is TRBV7-9, the J call TRBJ1-4, with TRBD1 as a possible D gene (5 bases). Germline CDR1 is SEHNR and CDR2 is FQNEAQ (reference sequence). This CDR3 is 17 amino acids long. V was clipped by 2 bases and J by 5 bases, with 18 bases between them. CDR3 sequence: CASSLSAGGAYNEKLFF. The CDR3 coding sequence is TGTGCCAGCAGCTTATCGGCCGGTGGGGCCTACAATGAAAAACTGTTTTTT.

This chain links TRBV6-1 with TRBJ1-5; D is undetermined. The ends were cut back, 4 bases at V and 0 bases at J, with 7 bases in the middle. The CDR3 has 14 residues. CDR1 is MNHNS, CDR2 SASEGT, per germline. The CDR3 here is CASSGQYSNQPQHF. The CDR3 DNA follows: TGTGCCAGCAGTGGACAATATAGCAATCAGCCCCAGCATTTT.

V gene TRBV19 combines with J gene TRBJ1-1; the D gene is possibly TRBD1 (5 bases). The CDR3 covers 14 residues. V dropped 5 bases and J dropped 1 base, with 11 bases sitting between them. Looked up from germline, CDR1 is LNHDA and CDR2 is SQIVND (reference sequence). The CDR3 reads CASSQGPTNTEAFF. The CDR3 nucleotides are TGTGCCAGTAGTCAGGGACCTACGAACACTGAAGCTTTCTTT.

About this clonotype: This may be a read error: a much more frequent sequence differs by one nucleotide. This chain connects TRBV30 to TRBJ2-7; TRBD1 aligns across 7 bases. Germline V lookup: CDR1 GTSNPN, CDR2 SVGIG (reference sequence). CDR3 length: 15 amino acids. V lost 0 bases and J lost 6; bases outside the gene matches: 11. The CDR3 here is CAWSVKSGQSCEQYF. Here the CDR3 DNA reads TGTGCCTGGAGTGTGAAATCGGGACAGAGCTGCGAGCAGTACTTC.

The rearrangement joins TRBV5-1 to TRBJ2-7; D gene unclear. Deletions cut 7 bases from V and 2 bases from J, with 10 bases between. CDR3 length: 12 residues. CDR1 is SGHRS, CDR2 YFSETQ, per germline. The CDR3 DNA reads TGCGCCAGCTTCGGGCAGACCTACGAGCAGTACTTC. It specifies CASFGQTYEQYF.

The chain employs TRBV19 and TRBJ2-1, with no clear D. CDR1 and CDR2 (germline): LNHDA, SQIVND (reference sequence). Deletions cut 7 bases from V and 7 bases from J, with 17 bases between. This CDR3 region has 14 residues. This CDR3 reads CASKKGTVLNEQFF. The DNA of the CDR3 is TGTGCCAGTAAAAAGGGCACGGTGCTGAATGAGCAGTTCTTC. The full variable domain, completed using reference TRBV19 and TRBJ2-1, is DGGITQSPKYLFRKEGQNVTLSCEQNLNHDAMYWYRQDPGQGLRLIYYSQIVNDFQKGDIAEGYSVSREKKESFPLTVTSAQKNPTAFYLCASKKGTVLNEQFFGPGTRLTVL.

The genes are TRBV9 and TRBJ1-5; the match to TRBD1 covers 7 bases. The V gene end was trimmed by 5 bases and the J gene end by 0 bases; junction bases not matched to a gene: 17. Germline V gene lookup returns CDR1 SGDLS and CDR2 YYNGEE. CDR3 length: 19 residues. The CDR3 region is CASSFLDRSGFYSNQPQHF. Here the CDR3 DNA reads TGTGCCAGCAGTTTCTTGGACAGGTCTGGTTTCTATAGCAATCAGCCCCAGCATTTT. The whole variable domain, remainder taken from reference TRBV9 and TRBJ1-5, is DSGVTQTPKHLITATGQRVTLRCSPRSGDLSVYWYQQSLDQGLQFLIQYYNGEERAKGNILERFSAQQFPDLHSELNLSSLELGDSALYFCASSFLDRSGFYSNQPQHFGDGTRLSIL.